What follows describes a single T cell receptor (beta chain). Antigen unknown. Combination of CD45RO+ cells with CCR7-negative CD45RA+ TemRA cells was used for CD8 memory. This specimen comes from a study of shared clonotypes between healthy human individuals. Overall study context: A donor's plate count was three for CD4 naive and three for CD4 memory; CD8 naive had two and CD8 memory one. Findings of the study overall: The authors expected sequencing depth to affect clonotype sharing among donors.

Germline V gives CDR1 SGHVS, CDR2 FQNEAQ. CDR3 length equals 19 residues. V lost 7 bases to trimming and J lost 8 bases, with 33 bases between them. Clones were read by immunoSEQ multiplex PCR, and TCRdb kept only the in-frame ones, dropping some. The sample gives around 99,000 clones, 60% to 75% of which show up once; roughly 52% is in the top ten. Sequenced input: memory CD8+ T cells sorted from blood. The subset: CD45RO+ cells pooled with CCR7-negative TemRA cells. The receptor comes from a man aged 25 to 40 in good health. The rearrangement links TRBV7-8 to TRBJ1-5; D perhaps matches TRBD1 (5 bases). The CDR3 DNA reads as TGTGCCAGCACCAAAGCTTACGGTCCGGAAATCGGGGGGTTGGAGCCCCAGCATTTT. Amino acid sequence: CASTKAYGPEIGGLEPQHF.